Listed below are T cell receptor beta chains from one sample, sequenced in a study of beta chain features in type 1 diabetes. Repertoires were generated with immunoSEQ multiplex PCR, while TCRdb's copy carries only in-frame clones and drops some. Of about 53,000 clones in the sample, 60% to 70% were seen once. The sequenced material came from stem cell memory CD4+ T cells from blood. The receptors originated from a woman aged 25 to 39 with type 1 diabetes. The CDR3 runs from the conserved cysteine through the conserved F or W. The order of the fields is clone size, D gene, J gene, V gene, CDR3 protein, CDR3 DNA. A D gene is named only where the DNA matches it firmly. A clone size is listed for some rows: how often the clone was seen (once, few, many), or a class if it is expanded.

NA	NA	TRBJ2-2	TRBV5-1	CASSLAPGGTGELFF	TGCGCCAGCAGCTTGGCGCCAGGAGGCACCGGGGAGCTGTTTTTT
NA	TRBD1	TRBJ1-2	TRBV19	CASVGTGSHGYTF	TGTGCCAGTGTGGGGACAGGGTCCCATGGCTACACCTTC
few	NA	TRBJ2-3	TRBV6-5	CASKRDSSTDTQYF	TGTGCCAGCAAAAGGGACTCCAGCACAGATACGCAGTATTTT
NA	TRBD2	TRBJ2-3	TRBV9	CASSIGLAGGSPDTQYF	TGTGCCAGCAGCATCGGACTAGCGGGAGGGTCCCCAGATACGCAGTATTTT
NA	TRBD1	TRBJ1-1	TRBV7-9	CASSLIAGTGNTEAFF	TGTGCCAGCAGCTTAATAGCCGGGACAGGGAACACTGAAGCTTTCTTT
NA	TRBD2	TRBJ2-2	TRBV9	CASSVVAGGPGELFF	TGTGCCAGCAGCGTTGTAGCGGGAGGGCCGGGGGAGCTGTTTTTT
NA	TRBD1	TRBJ1-5	TRBV7-9	CASSVQGDQPQHF	TGTGCCAGCAGCGTACAGGGGGATCAGCCCCAGCATTTT
few	NA	TRBJ2-7	TRBV29-1	CSVQASPHYEQYF	TGCAGCGTCCAGGCCAGTCCACACTACGAGCAGTACTTC
NA	NA	TRBJ2-3	TRBV4-1	CASSQVRLADTQYF	TGCGCCAGCAGCCAAGTGCGGTTAGCAGATACGCAGTATTTT
NA	TRBD1	TRBJ2-7	TRBV11-1	CASSLEWTGGEQYF	TGTGCCAGCAGCTTAGAGTGGACAGGGGGCGAGCAGTACTTC
NA	TRBD2	TRBJ2-3	TRBV9	CASSARLAGGPDTQYF	TGTGCCAGCAGCGCGAGACTAGCGGGAGGGCCAGATACGCAGTATTTT
NA	TRBD2	TRBJ2-5	TRBV18	CASSRTSGQETQYF	TGTGCCAGCTCACGGACTAGCGGACAAGAGACCCAGTACTTC
NA	NA	TRBJ2-5	TRBV6-5	CASSYSYLAAQETQYF	TGTGCCAGCAGTTACTCTTACCTCGCGGCTCAAGAGACCCAGTACTTC
few	NA	TRBJ2-7	TRBV15	CATSRSLSYEQYF	TGTGCCACCAGCCGGTCACTGAGCTACGAGCAGTACTTC
NA	NA	TRBJ2-7	TRBV29-1	CSVISRPGEQYF	TGCAGCGTTATATCTAGGCCTGGGGAGCAGTACTTC
NA	NA	TRBJ2-7	TRBV7-2	CASSLDAPYGEQYF	TGTGCCAGCAGCTTAGATGCTCCGTACGGCGAGCAGTACTTC
NA	NA	TRBJ2-7	TRBV29-1	CSASRQVDEQYF	TGCAGCGCATCGAGACAGGTGGACGAGCAGTACTTC
few	TRBD2	TRBJ2-1	TRBV7-9	CASSLDIGGVSSYNEQFF	TGTGCCAGCAGCTTAGATATTGGGGGGGTAAGCTCCTACAATGAGCAGTTCTTC
NA	NA	TRBJ1-5	TRBV2	CASSLGAAQPQHF	TGTGCCAGCAGTTTAGGGGCAGCGCAGCCCCAGCATTTT